This entry concerns a single TCR beta chain. The sample belongs to a study of blood T cell repertoires in COVID-19. The data were produced by immunoSEQ multiplex PCR, yet TCRdb's version contains in-frame clones alone and is incomplete. The data contain about 340,000 clones, 65% to 90% of them seen just once; the ten biggest clones take up around 4%. This CDR3 contains 20 residues. Trimming removed 4 bases from V and 0 bases from J; junction bases left unmatched: 11. CDR1 is ENHRY and CDR2 is SYGVKD in the germline V gene. The source of this sequence is a woman aged 40 to 49 with acute COVID-19. Material for sequencing was PBMCs or T cells enriched from blood (not recorded which). V and J are TRBV10-3 and TRBJ2-6; 11 positions agree with TRBD1. The CDR3 here is CAISAPPDRGLRSGANVLTF. Written as DNA, the CDR3 is TGTGCCATCAGTGCCCCGCCGGACAGGGGGCTTCGCTCTGGGGCCAACGTCCTGACTTTC.